Shown below are 18 T cell receptor beta chains from a single sample sequenced in a study of vaccination and CD4 T cells after COVID-19. Time point reported: late sampling 161 to 241 days after vaccination in a few convalescent patients. Treatment reported: roughly 10-day PBMC culture with coronavirus spike peptide pools or control peptides (ViraFEST assay). These receptors' targets are unknown. An Oncomine TCR Beta short-read assay was used to sequence the DNA from cultured CD4+ T cells. MiXCR, run by TCRdb on the PCR reads, gives a single entry per CDR3 protein. Found here are 20,000 to 25,000 distinct CDR3 sequences, 45% to 55% of them singletons; the top ten hold approximately 13%. The material was CD4+ T cells from blood, cultured in vitro, obtained about 7 months after SARS-CoV-2 vaccination. The source is a human donor who had recovered from COVID-19.

This clonotype is deemed large. The J gene is TRBJ2-7, the V gene TRBV4-1; D is possibly TRBD1 (5 bases). Germline V gives CDR1 MGHRA, CDR2 YSYEKL. This CDR3 is built from 13 residues. Trimming left V 0 bases short and J 9 bases short, with 12 bases between. The CDR3 reads CASSQDQGMVQYF. As DNA, the CDR3 is TGCGCCAGCAGCCAAGATCAGGGAATGGTGCAGTACTTC.

The chain combines TRBV6-1 with TRBJ1-2, with D possibly TRBD1 on 5 matching bases. The V and J ends lost 10 bases and 0 bases respectively, with 12 bases between them. This CDR3 comprises 13 residues. Germline V lookup: CDR1 MNHNS, CDR2 SASEGT. The CDR3: CATQGLANYGYTF. In DNA form, the CDR3 reads TGTGCCACCCAGGGACTAGCTAACTATGGCTACACCTTC.

CDR3 DNA sequence: TGTGCCAGCAGCTGGCGACAGGGTAACAATTCACCCCTCCACTTT. Its protein is CASSWRQGNNSPLHF. The chain employs TRBV11-2 and TRBJ1-6; 7 bases agree with TRBD1. There are 15 residues in the CDR3. V lost 4 bases, J lost 7 bases, and 7 bases stayed unmatched. Germline V gives CDR1 SGHAT, CDR2 FQNNGV.

This clonotype was counted between two and nine times. V gene TRBV20-1 combines with J gene TRBJ1-1; D might be TRBD1 (6 bases). V was pared by 6 bases and J by 4 bases, with 12 bases between. The CDR3 contains 12 residues. The germline gives CDR1 DFQATT, CDR2 SNEGSKA (reference sequence). The CDR3 reads CSAPTGGTEAFF. The CDR3, as DNA: TGCAGTGCCCCGACAGGCGGCACTGAAGCTTTCTTT.

Written as DNA, the CDR3 is TGTGCCAGCAGTCCGGGAGTGGTTACACAAGAGACCCAGTACTTC. It translates to CASSPGVVTQETQYF. The chain employs TRBV6-1 and TRBJ2-5; D possibly corresponds to TRBD2 (6 bases). This CDR3 is 15 amino acids long. Germline V gene data show CDR1 as MNHNS and CDR2 as SASEGT. Trimming pared 5 bases from V and 2 bases from J, leaving 15 bases between.

This clonotype qualifies as medium-sized. The rearrangement links TRBV20-1 to TRBJ1-2; D perhaps matches TRBD1 (5 bases). V lost 0 bases and J 7 bases, leaving 15 bases between the germline ends. This CDR3 comprises 14 residues. The germline V gene encodes CDR1 DFQATT and CDR2 SNEGSKA (reference sequence). The CDR3 coding sequence is TGCAGTGCTAGAGATCAAAGGGGAATCACTGGCTACACCTTC. It codes for CSARDQRGITGYTF.

J is TRBJ2-7 and V is TRBV7-9, with unresolved D. Germline V gives CDR1 SEHNR, CDR2 FQNEAQ (reference sequence). The V gene lost 8 bases and the J gene lost 3 bases, with 8 bases spanning the gap. This CDR3 has 11 amino acids. CDR3 DNA: TGTGCCAGCGCCAGGAACTACGAGCAGTACTTC. Amino acids: CASARNYEQYF.

The chain is built from TRBV7-8 and TRBJ1-5; the match to TRBD1 covers 9 bases. The CDR3 extends over 15 amino acids. CDR1 is SGHVS and CDR2 is FQNEAQ in the germline V gene. The V gene end was trimmed by 5 bases and the J gene end by 8 bases; junction bases not matched to a gene: 10. CDR3 in DNA: TGTGCCAGCAGCACCAGACAGGGGGAAGCGGAGCCCCAGCATTTT. Amino acids: CASSTRQGEAEPQHF.

This clonotype was seen a few times. The chain couples TRBV7-8 to TRBJ1-2; TRBD1 is a possible D gene (5 bases). CDR3 length: 15 residues. V lost 1 base to trimming and J lost 7 bases, with 16 bases between them. Germline V gene data show CDR1 as SGHVS and CDR2 as FQNEAQ. The DNA of the CDR3 is TGTGCCAGCAGCTTAGAGATTGGGGCTTTCAGTGGCTACACCTTC. This gives the protein CASSLEIGAFSGYTF. Using reference TRBV7-8 and TRBJ1-2 for the parts outside the CDR3, the full variable domain is GAGVSQSPRYKVAKRGQDVALRCDPISGHVSLFWYQQALGQGPEFLTYFQNEAQLDKSGLPSDRFFAERPEGSVSTLKIQRTQQEDSAVYLCASSLEIGAFSGYTFGSGTRLTVV.

The J gene is TRBJ2-5, the V gene TRBV15; possible D gene TRBD2, 6 bases. Germline V gene sequence: CDR1 LNHNV, CDR2 YYDKDF (reference sequence). The CDR3 sequence is 14 residues long. Trimming left V 3 bases short and J 0 bases short, with 8 bases between. The CDR3 DNA reads TGTGCCACCAGCAGTGGGGGGTACCAAGAGACCCAGTACTTC. This gives the protein CATSSGGYQETQYF.

The genes are TRBV19 and TRBJ2-2, with D maybe TRBD1 (5 bases). The CDR3 totals 15 residues. Germline values: CDR1 LNHDA, CDR2 SQIVND (reference sequence). Trimming shortened V by 2 bases and J by 1 base, and 8 bases separated the two germline ends. The chain's CDR3 is CASSIHGQNTGELFF. In nucleotides, the CDR3 is TGTGCCAGTAGTATACACGGACAGAACACCGGGGAGCTGTTTTTT.

The chain has TRBV15 and TRBJ2-7, with 8 bases that match TRBD1. The V and J ends lost 0 bases and 7 bases, in that order; junction bases with no gene match: 17. The CDR3 runs to 18 residues. CDR1 LNHNV and CDR2 YYDKDF come from the germline V gene (reference sequence). The DNA of the CDR3 is TGTGCCACCAGCAGAGATTCTTTGGGGACAGGTCTCCCGCAGGAGCAGTACTTC. Translation: CATSRDSLGTGLPQEQYF.

This clonotype turned up a few times. CDR3 DNA: TGCAGTGCCCAGACTAGCGCCTACTCCTACGAGCAGTACTTC. Translating gives CSAQTSAYSYEQYF. The V call is TRBV20-1, the J call TRBJ2-7, with 8 nucleotides matching TRBD2. There are 14 residues in the CDR3. V was clipped by 6 bases and J by 0 bases; unmatched bases: 7. Germline assignment: CDR1 DFQATT and CDR2 SNEGSKA (reference sequence).

This clonotype turned up a few times. The chain links TRBV7-9 to TRBJ1-2; 7 bases agree with TRBD1. J was trimmed by 4 bases and V by 0 bases; bases with no gene match: 11. Germline V lookup: CDR1 SEHNR, CDR2 FQNEAQ (reference sequence). This CDR3 contains 17 residues. CDR3: CASSLARARGKAYGYTF. CDR3 sequence (DNA): TGTGCCAGCAGCTTAGCTAGAGCCAGGGGGAAGGCCTATGGCTACACCTTC.

This clonotype was detected a few times. The V call is TRBV6-5, the J call TRBJ1-2; a weak D match, TRBD1 (5 bases). V was cut by 7 bases and J by 3 bases, with 15 bases left in between. This CDR3 has 14 amino acids. Germline assignment: CDR1 MNHEY and CDR2 SVGAGI. The CDR3 loop reads CASMLPQGYYGYTF. CDR3 DNA sequence: TGTGCCAGCATGTTACCTCAGGGATACTATGGCTACACCTTC.

A single count supports this clonotype. V usage is TRBV7-9 and J usage is TRBJ1-2, with D perhaps matching TRBD1 (5 bases). The CDR3 covers 14 residues. The ends were cut back, 4 bases at V and 3 bases at J, with 12 bases in the middle. Germline V CDR1 and CDR2: SEHNR, FQNEAQ (reference sequence). The CDR3 loop reads CASSYYETDYGYTF. The CDR3 DNA sequence: TGTGCCAGCAGCTACTATGAGACAGACTATGGCTACACCTTC.

The chain links TRBV28 to TRBJ1-2, with D possibly being TRBD1 (6 bases). The CDR3 runs to 13 residues. The V gene lost 5 bases and the J gene lost 2 bases, with 9 bases spanning the gap. The germline gives CDR1 MDHEN, CDR2 SYDVKM. The CDR3 nucleotides read TGTGCCAGCAGTGGAGGGGGGAACTATGGCTACACCTTC. Its translation is CASSGGGNYGYTF.

This clonotype was observed a handful of times. The gene calls are TRBV7-9 and TRBJ2-1; D might be TRBD2 (6 bases). Per germline, CDR1 SEHNR and CDR2 FQNEAQ (reference sequence). The V gene lost 6 bases and the J gene lost 12 bases, with 18 bases spanning the gap. This CDR3 comprises 13 residues. In DNA, the CDR3 is TGTGCCAGCAGGCGGGACTCGGGTAGGGGGCAGTTCTTC. It is translated as CASRRDSGRGQFF.